This is a list of T cell receptor beta chains from one sample in a study of shared clonotypes between healthy human individuals. Method: immunoSEQ multiplex PCR; TCRdb's copy keeps in-frame clones and lacks some. The repertoire holds about 2 million clones, roughly 94% seen once, with 0.13% in the top ten. The sequencing sample was made of naive CD4+ T cells sorted from blood. These receptors originate from a man younger than 35 in good health. Each CDR3 is given with its conserved first and last residue. Each record gives: CDR3 DNA, CDR3 protein, clone size, J gene, D gene, V gene. D genes are given only for firm matches. The size field is filled for only some rows; it gives once, few, many or a size class.

CDR3 DNA: TGTGCCAGCAGCGCAGGGCCTTATAGCAATCAGCCCCAGCATTTT; CDR3 protein: CASSAGPYSNQPQHF; clone size: .; J gene: TRBJ1-5; D gene: .; V gene: TRBV6-1
CDR3 DNA: TGCGCCAGCAGCTTGGGAGGCGGGACAGATTACGAGCAGTACTTC; CDR3 protein: CASSLGGGTDYEQYF; clone size: .; J gene: TRBJ2-7; D gene: .; V gene: TRBV5-1
CDR3 DNA: TGTGCTAGTGGCCCACTCGGGGGTATGAACACTGAAGCTTTCTTT; CDR3 protein: CASGPLGGMNTEAFF; clone size: .; J gene: TRBJ1-1; D gene: .; V gene: TRBV12-5
CDR3 DNA: TGTGCCAGCAGTTACTCCCCGGGACAGGGTATACATGGCTACACCTTC; CDR3 protein: CASSYSPGQGIHGYTF; clone size: .; J gene: TRBJ1-2; D gene: TRBD1; V gene: TRBV6-6
CDR3 DNA: TGTGCCTGGAGTGCTACAGGGGGAGATGGCTACACCTTC; CDR3 protein: CAWSATGGDGYTF; clone size: .; J gene: TRBJ1-2; D gene: TRBD1; V gene: TRBV30
CDR3 DNA: TGCGCCAGCAGCACGGACGAACCAAGCACAGATACGCAGTATTTT; CDR3 protein: CASSTDEPSTDTQYF; clone size: .; J gene: TRBJ2-3; D gene: .; V gene: TRBV5-1
CDR3 DNA: TGTGCCAGCAGCAATCTAGCGGCTTCCTACGAGCAGTACTTC; CDR3 protein: CASSNLAASYEQYF; clone size: .; J gene: TRBJ2-7; D gene: TRBD2; V gene: TRBV7-3
CDR3 DNA: TGTGCCAGCAGTTACCCAGACAGCTCCAATCAGCCCCAGCATTTT; CDR3 protein: CASSYPDSSNQPQHF; clone size: .; J gene: TRBJ1-5; D gene: .; V gene: TRBV6-6
CDR3 DNA: TGTGCCAGCAGCTTAGGTTTGACCGAGAACTATGGCTACACCTTC; CDR3 protein: CASSLGLTENYGYTF; clone size: .; J gene: TRBJ1-2; D gene: .; V gene: TRBV7-9
CDR3 DNA: TGCAGCGTTCTCCCTAGCGGGAGCGGAGATACGCAGTATTTT; CDR3 protein: CSVLPSGSGDTQYF; clone size: .; J gene: TRBJ2-3; D gene: TRBD2; V gene: TRBV29-1
CDR3 DNA: TGCGCCAGCGCCCCTTGGGGGACTAGCGGGGGACAAGAGACCCAGTACTTC; CDR3 protein: CASAPWGTSGGQETQYF; clone size: .; J gene: TRBJ2-5; D gene: TRBD2; V gene: TRBV5-1
CDR3 DNA: TGTGCCAGCAGTTGGAGGAGCTCGAGCTCCTACGAGCAGTACTTC; CDR3 protein: CASSWRSSSSYEQYF; clone size: .; J gene: TRBJ2-7; D gene: .; V gene: TRBV6-6
CDR3 DNA: TGTGCCAGCAGTCCGGGACCGCTCTCTGGAAACACCATATATTTT; CDR3 protein: CASSPGPLSGNTIYF; clone size: .; J gene: TRBJ1-3; D gene: .; V gene: TRBV5-4
CDR3 DNA: TGTGCCTGGAGCCAGATCGGGACCCAGAGAAATTACTTC; CDR3 protein: CAWSQIGTQRNYF; clone size: .; J gene: TRBJ2-5; D gene: .; V gene: TRBV30
CDR3 DNA: TGTGCCTGGAATCAACAAGCGGGACAGGCCCTCCTTTACAATGAGCAGTTCTTC; CDR3 protein: CAWNQQAGQALLYNEQFF; clone size: .; J gene: TRBJ2-1; D gene: .; V gene: TRBV30
CDR3 DNA: TGCAGCGTGGGGGTACAGCGGGGGCTGGATACGCAGTATTTT; CDR3 protein: CSVGVQRGLDTQYF; clone size: .; J gene: TRBJ2-3; D gene: TRBD2; V gene: TRBV29-1
CDR3 DNA: TGTGCCAGCAGCGCAAGTTGGGGGGCGATTAGCACAGATACGCAGTATTTT; CDR3 protein: CASSASWGAISTDTQYF; clone size: .; J gene: TRBJ2-3; D gene: .; V gene: TRBV9
CDR3 DNA: TGTGCCAGCTCACAGGGGGACAATCAGCCCCAGCATTTT; CDR3 protein: CASSQGDNQPQHF; clone size: once; J gene: TRBJ1-5; D gene: .; V gene: TRBV18
CDR3 DNA: TGCGCCAGCAGCCCGGACGCCTACGAGCAGTACTTC; CDR3 protein: CASSPDAYEQYF; clone size: .; J gene: TRBJ2-7; D gene: .; V gene: TRBV10-2
CDR3 DNA: TGTGCCAGCAGGACCACAGGGGACGGTGAAGCTTTCTTT; CDR3 protein: CASRTTGDGEAFF; clone size: .; J gene: TRBJ1-1; D gene: TRBD1; V gene: TRBV5-4